The entry that follows covers one TCR beta chain sequence. Its matching antigen is unknown. The PCR contained 60 Vbeta and 13 Jbeta primers. Method: immunoSEQ multiplex PCR; TCRdb's copy keeps in-frame clones and lacks some. The sample includes about 180,000 clones, roughly 85% seen only once; the top ten take 1%. This entry is derived from a study of cytomegalovirus exposure and HLA in healthy donors. The germline CDR1 and CDR2 sequences are MNHEY and SMNVEV (reference sequence). This CDR3 comprises 15 residues. After removal of 6 bases from V and 6 bases from J, the junction contained 10 bases not matched to a gene. Findings of the study overall: HLA alleles showed associations with 16,951 TCR beta sequences in a later analysis, at a 0.05 false discovery rate. The study put 160 or so TCR beta chains on its list as cytomegalovirus-associated. In presence/absence analyses, roughly uniform sequencing depth across donors was assumed.

The sample was PBMCs. The V call is TRBV27, the J call TRBJ2-2, with TRBD2 identical over 7 bases. This TCR was sampled from a boy aged 2 to 9 in good health and CMV-seronegative. The CDR3 DNA reads as TGTGCCAGCAGCTTTGGCGGGACTATAGCCGGGGAGCTGTTTTTT. Encoded protein: CASSFGGTIAGELFF.